This T cell receptor (beta chain) was sequenced for a study of CD8 T cells in Susac syndrome. Turning to the study itself: Active disease was present in over 5 of the sequenced Susac syndrome patients, whereas about 8 of them were in remission.

The T cells that were sequenced for TCR beta were CD8+ and CD4+ cells from blood. Germline V gives CDR1 SGHRS, CDR2 YFSETQ. This CDR3 region has 16 residues. The ends were cut back, 1 base at V and 8 bases at J, with 16 bases in the middle. Reverse transcription of roughly 0.45 to 1 ug RNA was performed with random hexamers. The method of amplification for TCR beta CDR3 was immunoSEQ multiplex PCR, covering 54 Vbeta and 13 Jbeta. TCRdb re-called the immunoSEQ multiplex PCR reads with MiXCR, one entry per CDR3 protein. The sample holds 150,000 to 200,000 distinct CDR3 sequences, 85% to 95% seen once. V gene TRBV5-1 combines with J gene TRBJ1-6, with a possible D match to TRBD1 (5 bases). Sample: CD4+ T cells from PBMCs. The TCR comes from a human donor with Susac syndrome. CDR3 sequence (DNA): TGCGCCAGCAGCTTGTTTGGCGGGCAGGGCGATTCACCCCTCCACTTT. It codes for CASSLFGGQGDSPLHF. The variable domain in full, with the rest retrieved from reference TRBV5-1 and TRBJ1-6, is KAGVTQTPRYLIKTRGQQVTLSCSPISGHRSVSWYQQTPGQGLQFLFEYFSETQRNKGNFPGRFSGRQFSNSRSEMNVSTLELGDSALYLCASSLFGGQGDSPLHFGNGTRLTVT.